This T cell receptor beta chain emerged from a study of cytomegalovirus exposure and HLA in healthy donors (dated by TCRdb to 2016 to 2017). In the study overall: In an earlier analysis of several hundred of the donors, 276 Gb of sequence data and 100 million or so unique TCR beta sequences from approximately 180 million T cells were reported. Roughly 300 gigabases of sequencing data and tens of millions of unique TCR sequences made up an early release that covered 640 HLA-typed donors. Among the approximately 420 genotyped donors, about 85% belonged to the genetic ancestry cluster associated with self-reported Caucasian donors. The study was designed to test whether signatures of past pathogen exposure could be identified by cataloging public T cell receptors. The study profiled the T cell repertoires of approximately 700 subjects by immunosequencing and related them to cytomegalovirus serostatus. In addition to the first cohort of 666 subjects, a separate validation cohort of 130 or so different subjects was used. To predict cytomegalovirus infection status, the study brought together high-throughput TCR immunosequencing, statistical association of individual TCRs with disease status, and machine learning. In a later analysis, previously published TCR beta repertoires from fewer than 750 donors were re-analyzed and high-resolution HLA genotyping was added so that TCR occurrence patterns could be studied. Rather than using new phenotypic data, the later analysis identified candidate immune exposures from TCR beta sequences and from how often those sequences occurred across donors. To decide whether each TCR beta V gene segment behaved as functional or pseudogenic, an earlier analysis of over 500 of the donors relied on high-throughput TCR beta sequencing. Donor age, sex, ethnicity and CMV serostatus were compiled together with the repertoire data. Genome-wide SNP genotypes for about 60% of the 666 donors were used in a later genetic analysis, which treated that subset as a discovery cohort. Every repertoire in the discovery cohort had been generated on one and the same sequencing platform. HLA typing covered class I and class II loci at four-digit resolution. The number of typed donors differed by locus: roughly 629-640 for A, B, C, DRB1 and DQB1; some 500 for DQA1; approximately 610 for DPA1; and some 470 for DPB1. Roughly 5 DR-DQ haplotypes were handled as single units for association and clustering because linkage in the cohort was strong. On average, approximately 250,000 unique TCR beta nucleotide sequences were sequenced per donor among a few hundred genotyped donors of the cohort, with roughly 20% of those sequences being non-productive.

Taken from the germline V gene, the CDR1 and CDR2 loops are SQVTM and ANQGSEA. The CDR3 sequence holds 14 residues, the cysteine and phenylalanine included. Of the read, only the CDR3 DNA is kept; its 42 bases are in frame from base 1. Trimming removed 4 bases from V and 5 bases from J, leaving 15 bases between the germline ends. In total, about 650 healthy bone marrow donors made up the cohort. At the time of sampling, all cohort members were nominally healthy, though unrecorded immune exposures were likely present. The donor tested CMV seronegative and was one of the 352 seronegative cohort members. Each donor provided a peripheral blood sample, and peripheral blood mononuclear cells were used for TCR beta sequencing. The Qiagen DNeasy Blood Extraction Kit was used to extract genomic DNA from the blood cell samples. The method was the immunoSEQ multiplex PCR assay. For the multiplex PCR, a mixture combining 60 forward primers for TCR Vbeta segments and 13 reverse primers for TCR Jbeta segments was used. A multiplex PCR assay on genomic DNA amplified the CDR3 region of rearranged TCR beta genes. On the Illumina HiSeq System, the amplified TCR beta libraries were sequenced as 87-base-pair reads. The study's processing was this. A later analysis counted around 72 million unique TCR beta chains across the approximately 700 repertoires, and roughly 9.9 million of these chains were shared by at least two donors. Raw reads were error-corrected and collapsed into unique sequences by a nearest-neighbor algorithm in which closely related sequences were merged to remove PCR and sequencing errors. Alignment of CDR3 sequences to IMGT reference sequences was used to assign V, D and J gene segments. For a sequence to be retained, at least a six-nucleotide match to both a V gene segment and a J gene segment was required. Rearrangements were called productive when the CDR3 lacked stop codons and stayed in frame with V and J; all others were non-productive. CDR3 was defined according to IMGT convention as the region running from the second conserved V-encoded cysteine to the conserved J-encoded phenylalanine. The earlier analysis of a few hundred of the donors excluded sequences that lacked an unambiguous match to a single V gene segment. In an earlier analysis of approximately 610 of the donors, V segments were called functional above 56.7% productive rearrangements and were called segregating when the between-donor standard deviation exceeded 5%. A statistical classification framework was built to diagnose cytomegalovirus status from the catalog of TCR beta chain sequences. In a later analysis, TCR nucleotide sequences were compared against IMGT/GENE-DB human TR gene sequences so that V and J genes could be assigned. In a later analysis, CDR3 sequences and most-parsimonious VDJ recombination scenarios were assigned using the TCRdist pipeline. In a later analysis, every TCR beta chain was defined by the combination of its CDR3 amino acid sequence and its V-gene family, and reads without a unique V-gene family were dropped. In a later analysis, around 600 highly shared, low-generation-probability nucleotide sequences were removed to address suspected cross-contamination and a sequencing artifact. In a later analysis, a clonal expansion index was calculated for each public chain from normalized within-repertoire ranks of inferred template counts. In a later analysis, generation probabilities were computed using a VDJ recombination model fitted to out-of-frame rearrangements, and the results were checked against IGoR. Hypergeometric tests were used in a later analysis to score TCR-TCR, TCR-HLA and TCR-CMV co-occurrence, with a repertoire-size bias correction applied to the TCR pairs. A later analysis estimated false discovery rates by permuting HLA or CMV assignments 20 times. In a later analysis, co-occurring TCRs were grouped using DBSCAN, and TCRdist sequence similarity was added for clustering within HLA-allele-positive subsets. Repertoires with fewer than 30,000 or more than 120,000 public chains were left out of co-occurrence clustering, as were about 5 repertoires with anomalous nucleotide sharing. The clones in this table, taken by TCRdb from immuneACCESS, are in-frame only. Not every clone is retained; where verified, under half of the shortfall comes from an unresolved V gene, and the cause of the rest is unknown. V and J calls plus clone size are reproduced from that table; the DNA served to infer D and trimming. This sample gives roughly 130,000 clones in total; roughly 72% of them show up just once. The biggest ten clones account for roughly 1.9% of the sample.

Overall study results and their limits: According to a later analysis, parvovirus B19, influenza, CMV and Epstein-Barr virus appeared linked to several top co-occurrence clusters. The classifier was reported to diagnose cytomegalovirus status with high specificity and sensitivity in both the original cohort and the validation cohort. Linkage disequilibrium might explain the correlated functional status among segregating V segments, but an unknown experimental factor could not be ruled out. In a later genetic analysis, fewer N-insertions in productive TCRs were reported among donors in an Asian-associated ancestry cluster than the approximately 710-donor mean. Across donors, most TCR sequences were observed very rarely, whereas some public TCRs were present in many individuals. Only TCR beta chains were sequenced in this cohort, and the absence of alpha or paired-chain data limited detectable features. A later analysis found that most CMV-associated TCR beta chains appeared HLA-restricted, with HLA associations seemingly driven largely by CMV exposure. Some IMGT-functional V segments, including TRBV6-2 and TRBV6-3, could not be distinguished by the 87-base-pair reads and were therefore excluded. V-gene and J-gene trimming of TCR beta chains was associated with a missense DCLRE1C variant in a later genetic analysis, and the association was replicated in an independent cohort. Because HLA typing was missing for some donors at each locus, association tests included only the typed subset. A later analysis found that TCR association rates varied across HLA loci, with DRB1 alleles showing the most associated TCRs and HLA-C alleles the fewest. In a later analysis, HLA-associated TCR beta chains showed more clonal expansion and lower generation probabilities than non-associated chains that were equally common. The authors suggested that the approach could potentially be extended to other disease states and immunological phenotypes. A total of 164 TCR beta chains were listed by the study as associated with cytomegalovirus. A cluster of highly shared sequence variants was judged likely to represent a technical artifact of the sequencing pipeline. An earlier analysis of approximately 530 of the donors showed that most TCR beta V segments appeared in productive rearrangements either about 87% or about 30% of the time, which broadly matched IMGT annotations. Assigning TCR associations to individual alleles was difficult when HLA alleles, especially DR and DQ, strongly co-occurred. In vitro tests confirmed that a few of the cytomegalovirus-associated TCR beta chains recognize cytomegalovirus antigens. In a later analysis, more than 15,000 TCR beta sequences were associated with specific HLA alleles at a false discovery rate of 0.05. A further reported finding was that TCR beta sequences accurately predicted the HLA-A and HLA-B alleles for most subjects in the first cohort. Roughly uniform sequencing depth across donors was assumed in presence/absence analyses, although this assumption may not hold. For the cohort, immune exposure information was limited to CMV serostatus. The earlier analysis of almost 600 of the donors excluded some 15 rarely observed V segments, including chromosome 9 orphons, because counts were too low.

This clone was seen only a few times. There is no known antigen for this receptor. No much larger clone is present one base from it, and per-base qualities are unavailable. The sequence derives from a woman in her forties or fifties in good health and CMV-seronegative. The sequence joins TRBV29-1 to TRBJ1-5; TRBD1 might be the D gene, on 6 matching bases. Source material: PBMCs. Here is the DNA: TGCAGCGTTGGTTGGGGGGGCATGCATCAGCCCCAGCATTTT. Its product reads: CSVGWGGMHQPQHF.